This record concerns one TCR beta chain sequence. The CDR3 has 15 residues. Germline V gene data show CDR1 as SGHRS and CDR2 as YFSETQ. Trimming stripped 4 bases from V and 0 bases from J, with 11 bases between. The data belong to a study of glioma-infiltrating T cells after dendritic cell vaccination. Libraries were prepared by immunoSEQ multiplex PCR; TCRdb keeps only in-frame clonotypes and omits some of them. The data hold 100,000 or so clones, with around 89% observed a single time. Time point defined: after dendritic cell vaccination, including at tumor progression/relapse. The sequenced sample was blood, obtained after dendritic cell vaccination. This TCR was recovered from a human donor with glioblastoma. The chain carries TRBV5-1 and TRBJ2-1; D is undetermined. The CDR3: CASSQALSSYNEQFF. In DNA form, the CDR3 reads TGCGCCAGCAGCCAAGCCCTGAGCTCCTACAATGAGCAGTTCTTC.